The present T cell receptor beta chain was sequenced within a study of T cell responses to AZD1222 COVID-19 vaccine. Germline CDR1 reads MRHNA; CDR2 reads SNTAGT. Germline trimming cut 0 bases from V and 5 bases from J; bases unmatched to any gene: 5. This CDR3 contains 15 residues. This clone was detected only a few times. Its antigen remains unknown. Study-level results: Sampling captured repertoires only after the peak T cell response. Targets within unmutated variant regions were reportedly found for nearly half of spike-specific TCRs. Only a handful of AZD1222 recipients were seropositive at baseline.

The assay was immunoSEQ multiplex PCR, and TCRdb's table has in-frame clones only and misses some. The table shows about 140,000 clones, with 75% to 90% occurring only once. The material was peripheral blood, obtained on day 0 of AZD1222 vaccination. The chain combines TRBV6-4 with TRBJ2-3, with 7 nucleotides matching TRBD2. The clonotype originates from an adult in good health. The CDR3 sequence: CASSDSTSGVDTQYF. The CDR3 DNA sequence: TGTGCCAGCAGTGACTCCACAAGCGGGGTAGATACGCAGTATTTT.